Detailed here is one T cell receptor (beta chain). Antigen: not known. Losses at the gene ends were 6 bases for V and 4 bases for J; bases not matched to a gene: 12. The CDR3 has 16 amino acids. Germline V CDR1 and CDR2: KGHSH, LQKENI. These data originate in a study of PD-1 blockade in classical Hodgkin lymphoma. Findings of the study overall: According to reports, newly diagnosed patients had lower baseline TCR diversity than healthy donors, and relapsed/refractory patients had lower baseline TCR diversity still. Later analyses included only patients treated at least 1 year post-ASCT. CD4+ TCR diversity rose significantly by C4D1, and CD8+ TCR diversity did not.

All patients relapsed after autologous stem cell transplantation, and brentuximab vedotin exposure varied. Profiled with immunoSEQ multiplex PCR; TCRdb holds only in-frame clones, not every one. The repertoire holds about 98,000 clones, roughly 79% seen once, with less than 20% in the top ten. This material consisted of peripheral blood mononuclear cells (PBMCs), taken before the second cycle of nivolumab. The sequence came from a human donor with classical Hodgkin lymphoma. This chain links TRBV18 with TRBJ1-1; 9 nucleotides align to TRBD1. The CDR3, as DNA: TGTGCCAGCTCCATACAGGGGGCCTCGGTAGGCACTGAAGCTTTCTTT. Protein sequence: CASSIQGASVGTEAFF.